One and the same sample provided the 17 T cell receptor beta chains below, sequenced in a study of beta chain features in type 1 diabetes. The entirety of the isolated RNA underwent reverse transcription, so expressed TCRB transcripts were sequenced. TCRdb's copy holds only in-frame clones and misses some; the assay was immunoSEQ multiplex PCR. The repertoire holds hundreds of thousands of clones, with roughly 31% as singletons. What was sequenced was naive CD4+ T cells from blood. The receptors here all came from a man aged 18 to 29 in good health.

This chain uses TRBV19 with TRBJ2-7; TRBD2 agrees at 7 bases. Germline CDR1 is LNHDA and CDR2 is SQIVND (reference sequence). CDR3 length: 14 residues. With 4 bases clipped from V and 4 bases from J, the junction kept 7 bases outside the gene matches. As DNA, the CDR3 is TGTGCCAGTAGTAAGAGACTAGCAGTTTACGAGCAGTACTTC. Protein sequence: CASSKRLAVYEQYF.

The V call is TRBV5-1, the J call TRBJ2-1; 8 nucleotides align to TRBD2. This CDR3 has 16 amino acids. From germline, CDR1 is SGHRS and CDR2 YFSETQ. After removal of 0 bases from V and 6 bases from J, the junction contained 8 bases not matched to a gene. CDR3 nucleotide sequence: TGCGCCAGCAGCTTGGCCGGGACTAGTAAAATCAATGAGCAGTTCTTC. It yields the protein CASSLAGTSKINEQFF.

This clone was observed a handful of times. In nucleotides, the CDR3 is TGTGCCAGCAGCTTAGCGCTCGGCCTCTACAATGAGCAGTTCTTC. It codes for CASSLALGLYNEQFF. The chain employs TRBV7-2 and TRBJ2-1; the D is unclear. Trimming shortened V by 0 bases and J by 3 bases, and 9 bases separated the two germline ends. The CDR3 covers 15 residues. CDR1 and CDR2 (germline): SGHTA, FQGNSA.

The rearrangement links TRBV20-1 to TRBJ2-3; D remains ambiguous. The CDR3 runs to 11 residues. Trimming removed 5 bases from V and 7 bases from J, with 10 bases in between. Germline CDR1 and CDR2: DFQATT and SNEGSKA (reference sequence). CDR3 DNA sequence: TGCAGTGCTCCCTTTATAAATACGCAGTATTTT. Translation gives CSAPFINTQYF.

This clone was picked up a small number of times. The J gene is TRBJ2-7, the V gene TRBV27; 8 bases fit TRBD2. The CDR3 totals 16 residues. Looked up from germline, CDR1 is MNHEY and CDR2 is SMNVEV (reference sequence). V trimming: 6 bases; J trimming: 0 bases; junction bases outside the gene matches: 10. The CDR3 DNA reads as TGTGCCAGCAGACAGAGCGGGAGTCGTAGCTCCTACGAGCAGTACTTC. Protein: CASRQSGSRSSYEQYF.

The rearrangement joins TRBV5-6 to TRBJ2-7, with D maybe TRBD1 (6 bases). The germline V and J ends were trimmed by 3 bases and 7 bases, with 11 bases remaining between them. The V gene's germline CDR1 is SGHDT and CDR2 YYEEEE. The CDR3 totals 12 residues. The CDR3 loop reads CASSSQGQEQYF. The CDR3 DNA sequence: TGTGCCAGCAGCTCCCAAGGACAGGAGCAGTACTTC.

The chain is built from TRBV23-1 and TRBJ2-3, with D perhaps TRBD2 (6 bases). TRBV23-1 is an ORF, with its function uncertain. V was cut by 8 bases and J by 2 bases, with 14 bases left in between. CDR3 length equals 14 residues. The CDR3 nucleotides read TGCGCCAGCGGCTTGGAGGGGCCCACAGATACGCAGTATTTT. Protein: CASGLEGPTDTQYF.

This clone has only a few counts. The chain couples TRBV29-1 to TRBJ2-2; 9 nucleotides match TRBD1. The CDR3 totals 13 residues. The ends lost 7 bases at V and 4 bases at J; junction bases unmatched: 4. The germline V gene has CDR1 SQVTM and CDR2 ANQGSEA. CDR3 amino acids: CSGDRDGTGELFF. In DNA, the CDR3 is TGCAGCGGGGACAGGGACGGCACCGGGGAGCTGTTTTTT.

This clone was detected only a few times. This chain uses TRBV7-2 with TRBJ1-2, with no clear D. This CDR3 region has 13 residues. V was trimmed by 5 bases and J by 8 bases, leaving 15 bases between them. Germline CDR1 and CDR2: SGHTA and FQGNSA. In nucleotides, the CDR3 is TGTGCCAGCAGCCGCCTGAGCAAAAGAGGCTACACCTTC. This codes for CASSRLSKRGYTF.

The rearrangement joins TRBV7-9 to TRBJ1-5; tentatively, D is TRBD1 (5 bases). Germline V lookup: CDR1 SEHNR, CDR2 FQNEAQ (reference sequence). V lost 2 bases to trimming and J lost 4 bases, with 12 bases between them. This CDR3 contains 15 residues. This CDR3 reads CASSLWGIGNQPQHF. The DNA of the CDR3 is TGTGCCAGCAGCTTATGGGGGATTGGGAATCAGCCCCAGCATTTT.

This clone was counted between two and nine times. V usage is TRBV25-1 and J usage is TRBJ2-3; the match to TRBD2 covers 8 bases. V dropped 3 bases and J dropped 1; count of bases not matched to a gene: 3. Per the germline V gene, CDR1 is MGHDK and CDR2 is SYGVNS. CDR3 length equals 15 residues. The CDR3 spells CASSDSGTRTDTQYF. The CDR3 DNA sequence: TGTGCCAGCAGTGATAGCGGGACTCGCACAGATACGCAGTATTTT.

As to this clone: A read error may account for a junction end that differs from germline. V usage is TRBV7-2 and J usage is TRBJ2-1, with TRBD1 matching 9 bases. The CDR3 sequence is 17 residues long. Looked up from germline, CDR1 is SGHTA and CDR2 is FQGNSA. The CDR3 nucleotides are TGTGCCAGCAGTTTAGGACCGCCGGGACAGGGCTACAATGAGCAGTTCTTC. As protein: CASSLGPPGQGYNEQFF.

The genes are TRBV7-9 and TRBJ2-7; TRBD2 matches at 8 bases. V gave up 1 base and J gave up 6 bases; unmatched junction bases: 20. CDR1 and CDR2 (germline): SEHNR, FQNEAQ (reference sequence). CDR3 length equals 19 residues. For the CDR3, the DNA is TGTGCCAGCAGCTTAGAAGAGGGCAGAATAGCGGGAAAGGGACTCGAGCAGTACTTC. It translates to CASSLEEGRIAGKGLEQYF. Based on the CDR3 plus reference TRBV7-9 and TRBJ2-7, the full variable domain is DTGVSQNPRHKITKRGQNVTFRCDPISEHNRLYWYRQTLGQGPEFLTYFQNEAQLEKSRLLSDRFSAERPKGSFSTLEIQRTEQGDSAMYLCASSLEEGRIAGKGLEQYFGPGTRLTVT.

V gene TRBV30 combines with J gene TRBJ2-1; no clear D gene. Germline-derived CDR1 and CDR2 are GTSNPN and SVGIG (reference sequence). The CDR3 covers 13 residues. The V end was cut by 0 bases, the J end by 7 bases, with 10 bases between. The DNA of the CDR3 is TGTGCCTGGAGTGTGCTGGTCCAGAATGAGCAGTTCTTC. Translating it yields CAWSVLVQNEQFF.

In this sample, this clone turned up a few times. The chain carries TRBV7-9 and TRBJ1-1; no clear D. CDR1 SEHNR and CDR2 FQNEAQ come from the germline V gene (reference sequence). Trimming took 3 bases from V and 0 from J, leaving 8 bases between them. The CDR3 loop spans 14 amino acids. CDR3 nucleotides: TGTGCCAGCAGCTTTGGCAGGCTGAACACTGAAGCTTTCTTT. It yields the protein CASSFGRLNTEAFF.

The rearrangement joins TRBV10-3 to TRBJ2-6; 7 nucleotides align to TRBD1. Trimming removed 7 bases from V and 0 bases from J; junction bases left unmatched: 9. CDR3 length: 17 amino acids. CDR1 is ENHRY, CDR2 SYGVKD, per germline. CDR3 in DNA: TGTGCCATCAAGGGTAGGGACAGACACTCTGGGGCCAACGTCCTGACTTTC. It specifies CAIKGRDRHSGANVLTF.

This clone was seen more than once but under ten times. The V call is TRBV15, the J call TRBJ2-7, with D unresolved. The CDR3 totals 11 residues. Trimming took 4 bases from V and 6 from J, leaving 7 bases between them. Germline-derived CDR1 and CDR2 are LNHNV and YYDKDF (reference sequence). CDR3 amino acids: CATSTGFEQYF. CDR3 bases: TGTGCCACCAGCACCGGGTTCGAGCAGTACTTC.